This T cell receptor beta chain was identified in a study of T cell responses to AZD1222 COVID-19 vaccine. The table lists this clone with a count of one. Per the germline V gene, CDR1 is SNHLY and CDR2 is FYNNEI. CDR3 length: 13 residues. The germline V and J ends were trimmed by 8 bases and 1 base, with 11 bases remaining between them. The assay was immunoSEQ multiplex PCR, and TCRdb's table has in-frame clones only and misses some. The data show 100,000 to 150,000 clones, 75% to 85% seen once. Samples with a second dose at about 4 or about 12 weeks were pooled together. The rearrangement uses TRBV2 and TRBJ1-1; weak D call: TRBD1 (5 bases). The sequencing used peripheral blood, collected 28 days after the second AZD1222 dose. This receptor was identified in an adult who received the AZD1222 COVID-19 vaccine. CDR3 sequence reads: CASSLRGNTEAFF. The CDR3 nucleotides are TGTGCCAGCTCTCTAAGGGGGAACACTGAAGCTTTCTTT.